These 4 T cell receptor beta chains came from one sample sequenced in a study of blood T cell repertoires in COVID-19. Profiled with immunoSEQ multiplex PCR; TCRdb holds only in-frame clones, not every one. The sample lists about 230,000 clones, about 85% occurring once. The sequencing input was peripheral blood. The receptor set was obtained from a woman older than 75 with active or convalescent COVID-19.

The chain is built from TRBV7-2 and TRBJ2-5; the match to TRBD1 covers 9 bases. V was pared by 4 bases and J by 4 bases, with 7 bases of the junction left unmatched. The CDR3 runs 15 residues. Germline lookup yields CDR1 SGHTA and CDR2 FQGNSA. CDR3 loop: CASSSPGQGGETQYF. CDR3 DNA sequence: TGTGCCAGCAGCTCCCCGGGACAGGGAGGAGAGACCCAGTACTTC.

The chain employs TRBV3-1 (or the pseudogene TRBV3-2) and TRBJ2-3, with TRBD2 matching 11 bases. The CDR3 consists of 17 residues. The V gene's germline CDR1 is LGHDT and CDR2 YNNKEL (reference sequence). J was trimmed by 1 base and V by 3 bases; bases with no gene match: 6. CDR3 residues: CASSHASGLAGTDTQYF. In nucleotides, the CDR3 is TGTGCCAGCAGCCACGCCTCGGGACTAGCGGGCACAGATACGCAGTATTTT.

The rearrangement uses TRBV12-5 and TRBJ2-2; 8 bases are shared with TRBD2. CDR1 is LGHNT, CDR2 FRNRAP, per germline. This CDR3 contains 15 residues. V was clipped by 8 bases and J by 2 bases; unmatched bases: 7. The CDR3 DNA reads as TGTGCTAGTAGCGGGACTAGACAAAACACCGGGGAGCTGTTTTTT. Protein product: CASSGTRQNTGELFF.

CDR3 in amino acids: CASSLELAGVEQFF. The CDR3 DNA reads TGTGCCAGCAGCTTGGAACTTGCTGGTGTTGAGCAGTTCTTC. V and J are TRBV5-4 and TRBJ2-1; no definite D call. Germline loops: CDR1 SGHNT, CDR2 YYREEE (reference sequence). The CDR3 totals 14 residues. V was pared by 0 bases and J by 9 bases, with 13 bases between.